Listed below are T cell receptor beta chains from one sample, sequenced in a study of T cell changes during pregnancy in multiple sclerosis. Only in-frame clones appear in the TCRdb table, and some are missing; sequencing was by immunoSEQ multiplex PCR. The sample lists fewer than 150,000 clones; 90% to 98% were seen once. Source: peripheral blood, taken after pregnancy. The receptor set was obtained from a female donor with multiple sclerosis, enrolled in a pregnancy study. CDR3s include the opening cysteine and the closing phenylalanine or tryptophan. The order of the fields is J gene, clone size, D gene, CDR3 length, V gene, CDR3 protein, CDR3 DNA. A D gene is named only where the DNA matches it firmly. Only part of the rows carry a size: once, few, many, or a class if the clone is expanded.

TRBJ2-1 | . | . | 17 | TRBV7-9 | CASSSGALPSSYNEQFF | TGTGCCAGCAGCTCAGGGGCCCTACCTAGCTCCTACAATGAGCAGTTCTTC
TRBJ2-2 | . | . | 18 | TRBV10-3 | CAISGFRESATNTGELFF | TGTGCCATCAGTGGTTTCAGAGAAAGCGCTACGAACACCGGGGAGCTGTTTTTT
TRBJ1-1 | . | TRBD1 | 15 | TRBV28 | CASSGDRAWNTEAFF | TGTGCCAGCAGTGGCGACAGGGCCTGGAACACTGAAGCTTTCTTT
TRBJ2-4 | . | . | 15 | TRBV7-2 | CASSLGGGPKNIQYF | TGTGCCAGCAGCTTAGGGGGGGGGCCGAAAAACATTCAGTACTTC
TRBJ1-2 | . | TRBD1 | 12 | TRBV6-5 | CASRTGSYGYTF | TGTGCCAGCAGGACAGGGAGCTATGGCTACACCTTC
TRBJ2-1 | . | . | 13 | TRBV6-4 | CAARGGAGNEQFF | TGTGCCGCCCGAGGGGGAGCTGGCAATGAGCAGTTCTTC
TRBJ2-7 | . | TRBD1 | 15 | TRBV15 | CATSKIQGTTYEQYF | TGTGCCACCAGCAAAATACAGGGGACAACCTACGAGCAGTACTTC
TRBJ2-1 | . | . | 11 | TRBV6-1 | CASQGSNEQFF | TGTGCCAGCCAGGGGAGCAATGAGCAGTTCTTC
TRBJ2-2 | . | TRBD1 | 15 | TRBV5-1 | CASSLGTGGIGELFF | TGCGCCAGCAGCTTAGGGACAGGGGGCATCGGGGAGCTGTTTTTT
TRBJ2-7 | . | . | 14 | TRBV28 | CASSLPGKGGEQYF | TGTGCCAGCAGTTTACCGGGGAAGGGCGGCGAGCAGTACTTC
TRBJ1-5 | . | . | 15 | TRBV11-2 | CASSLETGNNQPQHF | TGTGCCAGCAGCTTAGAAACCGGTAACAATCAGCCCCAGCATTTT
TRBJ1-1 | . | . | 12 | TRBV6-1 | CASSRGGTEAFF | TGTGCCAGCAGTAGGGGGGGTACTGAAGCTTTCTTT
TRBJ2-1 | . | . | 15 | TRBV19 | CASNLGRTSYNEQFF | TGTGCCAGTAACCTGGGCCGCACCTCCTACAATGAGCAGTTCTTC
TRBJ2-5 | . | . | 15 | TRBV7-2 | CASSPIGTNQETQYF | TGTGCCAGCAGCCCTATTGGGACAAATCAAGAGACCCAGTACTTC
TRBJ1-2 | . | . | 15 | TRBV7-8 | CASSATGSGDYGYTF | TGTGCCAGCAGCGCTACGGGGTCCGGGGACTATGGCTACACCTTC
TRBJ2-1 | . | . | 11 | TRBV20-1 | CSVLDPLVPFF | TGCAGTGTTCTCGACCCCCTAGTCCCGTTCTTC
TRBJ1-1 | . | TRBD1 | 20 | TRBV28 | CASRLPAGQGLIGGNTEAFF | TGTGCCAGCAGACTCCCGGCGGGACAGGGCCTCATAGGGGGGAACACTGAAGCTTTCTTT
TRBJ1-2 | . | . | 14 | TRBV5-1 | CASSVQGPSYGYTF | TGCGCCAGCAGCGTACAGGGTCCATCCTATGGCTACACCTTC
TRBJ2-5 | . | . | 14 | TRBV7-6 | CASSSLVFVETQYF | TGTGCCAGCAGCTCGTTAGTGTTCGTGGAGACCCAGTACTTC
TRBJ1-1 | . | . | 14 | TRBV7-9 | CASSSSGPNTEAFF | TGTGCCAGCAGCTCCAGCGGACCGAACACTGAAGCTTTCTTT
TRBJ1-5 | . | . | 14 | TRBV28 | CASTAGRFNQPQHF | TGTGCCAGCACCGCGGGACGCTTCAATCAGCCCCAGCATTTT
TRBJ1-2 | . | . | 15 | TRBV7-2 | CASSLDPGKDYGYTF | TGTGCCAGCAGCTTAGATCCAGGGAAGGACTATGGCTACACCTTC
TRBJ2-7 | . | . | 16 | TRBV6-6 | CASSYSRIPTAYEQYF | TGTGCCAGCAGTTACTCCCGGATTCCTACAGCCTACGAGCAGTACTTC
TRBJ1-1 | . | . | 15 | TRBV7-6 | CASTPRGGQNTEAFF | TGTGCCAGCACCCCCCGGGGGGGGCAGAACACTGAAGCTTTCTTT
TRBJ2-1 | once | TRBD2 | 13 | TRBV27 | CASSFSGRTEQFF | TGTGCCAGCAGTTTTAGCGGGAGGACTGAGCAGTTCTTC
TRBJ2-1 | . | . | 13 | TRBV7-8 | CASSFGTNNEQFF | TGTGCCAGCAGCTTCGGGACAAACAATGAGCAGTTCTTC
TRBJ2-1 | . | TRBD2 | 15 | TRBV6-1 | CASSPLAGGYNEQFF | TGTGCCAGCAGTCCACTAGCGGGAGGCTACAATGAGCAGTTCTTC
TRBJ2-1 | . | TRBD2 | 15 | TRBV28 | CASSFPAGGVSKQFF | TGTGCCAGCAGTTTTCCTGCGGGAGGGGTAAGCAAGCAGTTCTTC
TRBJ2-2 | . | TRBD2 | 15 | TRBV6-5 | CASSSPGAGGGELFF | TGTGCCAGCAGTTCCCCGGGTGCGGGAGGCGGGGAGCTGTTTTTT
TRBJ2-7 | . | . | 16 | TRBV11-2 | CASSLGAGALLNEQYF | TGTGCCAGCAGCTTAGGGGCAGGGGCCCTGCTGAACGAGCAGTACTTC
TRBJ1-1 | . | . | 12 | TRBV11-3 | CASSLDRGRAFF | TGTGCCAGCAGCTTAGACAGGGGCCGCGCTTTCTTT
TRBJ2-6 | . | . | 18 | TRBV7-2 | CASSLRAVRETGANVLTF | TGTGCCAGCAGCCTGCGGGCTGTTCGGGAGACTGGGGCCAACGTCCTGACTTTC
TRBJ2-7 | . | . | 13 | TRBV9 | CASSAEIGGEQYF | TGTGCCAGCAGCGCGGAGATTGGTGGCGAGCAGTACTTC
TRBJ1-2 | once | TRBD1 | 14 | TRBV28 | CASSPGGEVYGYTF | TGTGCCAGCAGTCCAGGGGGCGAGGTCTATGGCTACACCTTC
TRBJ2-7 | once | TRBD2 | 15 | TRBV6-6 | CASSYSGGSVYEQYF | TGTGCCAGCAGTTACTCGGGCGGGAGTGTCTACGAGCAGTACTTC
TRBJ1-5 | . | TRBD1 | 13 | TRBV18 | CASSHDRDQPQHF | TGTGCCAGCTCTCACGACAGGGATCAGCCCCAGCATTTT
TRBJ2-4 | . | . | 17 | TRBV28 | CASSSQDLAGAKNIQYF | TGTGCCAGCAGTTCCCAGGACCTCGCAGGGGCCAAAAACATTCAGTACTTC
TRBJ2-2 | . | . | 13 | TRBV27 | CASSLRLPGELFF | TGTGCCAGCAGTTTAAGACTTCCGGGGGAGCTGTTTTTT
TRBJ2-1 | . | . | 14 | TRBV5-1 | CASSLSQGNNEQFF | TGCGCCAGCAGCTTGAGTCAGGGAAACAATGAGCAGTTCTTC
TRBJ1-1 | . | . | 14 | TRBV14 | CASSQVTGNTEAFF | TGTGCCAGCAGCCAAGTGACAGGGAACACTGAAGCTTTCTTT
TRBJ2-1 | . | . | 13 | TRBV15 | CATSRDNQDEQFF | TGTGCCACCAGCAGAGATAACCAGGATGAGCAGTTCTTC
TRBJ2-7 | . | TRBD1 | 15 | TRBV14 | CASSHRDRTFYEQYF | TGTGCCAGCAGCCACCGGGACAGAACCTTCTACGAGCAGTACTTC
TRBJ2-5 | . | TRBD2 | 14 | TRBV29-1 | CSVVSLAGEETQYF | TGCAGCGTTGTTAGCCTAGCGGGAGAAGAGACCCAGTACTTC
TRBJ2-7 | . | . | 12 | TRBV6-1 | CASSKTGYEQYF | TGTGCCAGCAGCAAAACAGGTTACGAGCAGTACTTC
TRBJ1-2 | . | TRBD1 | 13 | TRBV28 | CASSLQGAPGYTF | TGTGCCAGCAGTTTACAGGGGGCGCCAGGCTACACCTTC
TRBJ2-2 | . | . | 13 | TRBV6-1 | CASSESRGGELFF | TGTGCCAGCAGTGAATCCCGCGGTGGGGAGCTGTTTTTT
TRBJ2-2 | . | . | 15 | TRBV19 | CASTPGPVGVGELFF | TGTGCCAGTACCCCGGGCCCTGTGGGAGTGGGGGAGCTGTTTTTT
TRBJ2-5 | . | TRBD1 | 13 | TRBV28 | CASSSGQRETQYF | TGTGCCAGCAGTTCGGGACAGAGAGAGACCCAGTACTTC
TRBJ2-1 | . | . | 16 | TRBV9 | CASSSSGTSFGNEQFF | TGTGCCAGCAGCTCATCCGGGACAAGCTTTGGCAATGAGCAGTTCTTC
TRBJ1-1 | . | . | 18 | TRBV6-1 | CASSECLQTRVRCTEAFF | TGTGCCAGCAGTGAATGCCTCCAAACCAGGGTTAGGTGCACTGAAGCTTTCTTT
TRBJ2-5 | . | . | 12 | TRBV25-1 | CASLGGSETQYF | TGTGCCAGCCTGGGGGGATCAGAGACCCAGTACTTC
TRBJ2-5 | . | TRBD1 | 13 | TRBV27 | CASSRGTVETQYF | TGTGCCAGCAGCCGAGGGACAGTAGAGACCCAGTACTTC